What follows describes a single T cell receptor beta chain. The antigen remains unidentified. This sample was included in a study of response to subunit inactivated influenza vaccine. TCRdb re-called the RT-PCR reads with MiXCR, one entry per CDR3 protein. The sample lists roughly 500,000 distinct CDR3 sequences; about 25% were seen once. Study-wide results and caveats: Authors suggested that a seasonal influenza vaccination recruits few new T cells each time.

This CDR3 has 14 residues. Germline-derived CDR1 and CDR2 are SGHTA and FQGNSA. Trimming pared 7 bases from V and 7 bases from J, leaving 14 bases between. This sequence originates from a man aged 45-65 years who received an inactivated influenza vaccine. The sample here was CD4+ T cells sorted from PBMCs, taken 5 to 6 days after vaccination. This chain connects TRBV7-2 to TRBJ1-6; TRBD1 might be the D (6 bases). For the CDR3, the DNA is TGTGCCAGCACCTTTACAGGGTCCAATTCACCCCTCCACTTT. It specifies CASTFTGSNSPLHF.